Listed below are T cell receptor beta chains from one sample, sequenced in a study of T cell changes during pregnancy in multiple sclerosis. Using immunoSEQ multiplex PCR, the repertoire was profiled, and TCRdb retains in-frame clones only, with some absent. The sample carries about 83,000 clones, 91% recorded once. The sample consisted of PBMCs, taken in the first trimester of pregnancy. The receptors derive from a female donor in good health, serving as a control in a pregnancy study. Some clones in this sample may be carry-over from other donors' samples. Both conserved end residues are part of each CDR3. The D gene is left open where the match is weak. Rows give clone size only sometimes, using once, few, many, or a class for an expanded clone.

d_call: NA
v_call: TRBV19
j_call: TRBJ1-5
cdr3_length: 14
clone_size: once
cdr3_aa: CASSITNRDQPQHF
cdr3_nt: TGTGCCAGTAGTATAACCAACAGGGATCAGCCCCAGCATTTT

d_call: NA
v_call: TRBV19
j_call: TRBJ2-1
cdr3_length: 13
clone_size: few
cdr3_aa: CASIGFRGNEQFF
cdr3_nt: TGTGCCAGTATCGGGTTTCGGGGCAATGAGCAGTTCTTC

d_call: TRBD2
v_call: TRBV6-6
j_call: TRBJ2-3
cdr3_length: 15
clone_size: NA
cdr3_aa: CASTRGGRRADTQYF
cdr3_nt: TGTGCCAGCACCCGTGGCGGGAGAAGGGCAGATACGCAGTATTTT

d_call: TRBD1
v_call: TRBV10-3
j_call: TRBJ1-1
cdr3_length: 14
clone_size: NA
cdr3_aa: CATIRTGENTEAFF
cdr3_nt: TGTGCCACCATCAGGACAGGAGAGAACACTGAAGCTTTCTTT

d_call: TRBD2
v_call: TRBV18
j_call: TRBJ2-3
cdr3_length: 15
clone_size: NA
cdr3_aa: CASSPWGGGTDTQYF
cdr3_nt: TGTGCCAGCTCACCATGGGGAGGGGGCACAGATACGCAGTATTTT

d_call: NA
v_call: TRBV5-4
j_call: TRBJ1-1
cdr3_length: 13
clone_size: NA
cdr3_aa: CASSFSLNTEAFF
cdr3_nt: TGTGCCAGCAGCTTTAGTCTGAACACTGAAGCTTTCTTT

d_call: TRBD2
v_call: TRBV28
j_call: TRBJ2-3
cdr3_length: 18
clone_size: NA
cdr3_aa: CASSSSDRLAGETDTQYF
cdr3_nt: TGTGCCAGCAGCTCGTCCGATCGGCTAGCGGGAGAGACAGATACGCAGTATTTT

d_call: NA
v_call: TRBV5-5
j_call: TRBJ2-7
cdr3_length: 16
clone_size: NA
cdr3_aa: CASTLGPRGPSYEQYF
cdr3_nt: TGTGCCAGCACCCTGGGGCCAAGGGGTCCCTCCTACGAGCAGTACTTC

d_call: NA
v_call: TRBV6-5
j_call: TRBJ1-6
cdr3_length: 16
clone_size: NA
cdr3_aa: CASSYGTRELGSPLHF
cdr3_nt: TGTGCCAGCAGTTACGGGACGCGGGAGTTGGGTTCACCCCTCCACTTT

d_call: NA
v_call: TRBV29-1
j_call: TRBJ2-1
cdr3_length: 16
clone_size: NA
cdr3_aa: CSVGGVRGVGPNEQFF
cdr3_nt: TGCAGCGTTGGGGGGGTCCGGGGTGTTGGGCCCAATGAGCAGTTCTTC

d_call: NA
v_call: TRBV11-3
j_call: TRBJ2-3
cdr3_length: 16
clone_size: NA
cdr3_aa: CASSRYSGNPSDTQYF
cdr3_nt: TGTGCCAGCAGCCGTTATAGCGGAAATCCCTCCGATACGCAGTATTTT

d_call: NA
v_call: TRBV7-9
j_call: TRBJ1-1
cdr3_length: 16
clone_size: NA
cdr3_aa: CASSPGGGGANTEAFF
cdr3_nt: TGTGCCAGCAGCCCTGGGGGCGGGGGCGCGAACACTGAAGCTTTCTTT

d_call: NA
v_call: TRBV7-9
j_call: TRBJ2-3
cdr3_length: 14
clone_size: NA
cdr3_aa: CASSLGTSTDTQYF
cdr3_nt: TGTGCCAGCAGCCTTGGGACTAGCACAGATACGCAGTATTTT